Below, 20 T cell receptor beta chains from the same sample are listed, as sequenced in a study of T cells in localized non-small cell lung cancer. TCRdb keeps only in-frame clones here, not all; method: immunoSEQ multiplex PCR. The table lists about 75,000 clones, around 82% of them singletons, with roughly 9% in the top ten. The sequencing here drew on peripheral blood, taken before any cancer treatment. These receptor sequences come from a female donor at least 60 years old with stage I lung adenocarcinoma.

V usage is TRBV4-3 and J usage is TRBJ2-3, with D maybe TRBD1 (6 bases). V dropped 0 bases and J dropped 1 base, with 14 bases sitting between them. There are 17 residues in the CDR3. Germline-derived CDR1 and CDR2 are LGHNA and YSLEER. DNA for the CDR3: TGCGCCAGCAGCCAAGATCTGACAGGTGGGGGCACAGATACGCAGTATTTT. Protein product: CASSQDLTGGGTDTQYF.

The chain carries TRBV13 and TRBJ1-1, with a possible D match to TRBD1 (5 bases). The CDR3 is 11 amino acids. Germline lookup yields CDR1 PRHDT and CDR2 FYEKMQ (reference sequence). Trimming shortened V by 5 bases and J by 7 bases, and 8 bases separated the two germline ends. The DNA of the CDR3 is TGTGCCAGCAGCCGACAGCTTGAAGCTTTCTTT. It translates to CASSRQLEAFF.

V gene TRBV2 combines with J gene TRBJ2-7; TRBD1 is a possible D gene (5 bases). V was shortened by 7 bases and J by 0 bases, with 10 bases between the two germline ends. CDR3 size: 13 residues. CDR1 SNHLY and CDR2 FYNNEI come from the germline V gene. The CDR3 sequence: CASTRTLSYEQYF. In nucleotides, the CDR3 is TGTGCCAGCACTAGGACACTCTCCTACGAGCAGTACTTC.

CDR3 protein: CASSKGPRETQYF. In nucleotides, the CDR3 is TGTGCCAGCAGCAAGGGGCCGAGGGAGACCCAGTACTTC. The chain links TRBV21-1 to TRBJ2-5; the table's D call, TRBD1, was not checked against the DNA. TRBV21-1 is a documented pseudogene. The CDR3 sequence is 13 residues long.

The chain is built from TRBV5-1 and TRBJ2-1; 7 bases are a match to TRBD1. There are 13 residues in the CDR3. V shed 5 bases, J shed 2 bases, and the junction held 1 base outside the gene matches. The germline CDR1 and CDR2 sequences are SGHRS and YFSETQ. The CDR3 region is CASRGGTYNEQFF. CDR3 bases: TGCGCCAGCAGAGGGGGCACCTACAATGAGCAGTTCTTC.

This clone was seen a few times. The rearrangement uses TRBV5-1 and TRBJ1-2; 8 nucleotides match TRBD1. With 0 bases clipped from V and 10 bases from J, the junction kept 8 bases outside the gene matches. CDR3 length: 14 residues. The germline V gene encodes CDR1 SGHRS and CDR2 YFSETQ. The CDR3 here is CASSLVQGEKDYTF. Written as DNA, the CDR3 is TGCGCCAGCAGCTTGGTACAGGGGGAGAAGGACTACACCTTC.

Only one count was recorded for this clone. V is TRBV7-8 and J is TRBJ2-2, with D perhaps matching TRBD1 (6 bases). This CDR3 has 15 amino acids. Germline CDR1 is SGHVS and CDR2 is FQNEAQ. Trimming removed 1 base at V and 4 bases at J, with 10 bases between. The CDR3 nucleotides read TGTGCCAGCAGCTTAGGTAGCAGGGGCACCGGGGAGCTGTTTTTT. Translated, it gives CASSLGSRGTGELFF. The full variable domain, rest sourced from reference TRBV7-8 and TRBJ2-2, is GAGVSQSPRYKVAKRGQDVALRCDPISGHVSLFWYQQALGQGPEFLTYFQNEAQLDKSGLPSDRFFAERPEGSVSTLKIQRTQQEDSAVYLCASSLGSRGTGELFFGEGSRLTVL.

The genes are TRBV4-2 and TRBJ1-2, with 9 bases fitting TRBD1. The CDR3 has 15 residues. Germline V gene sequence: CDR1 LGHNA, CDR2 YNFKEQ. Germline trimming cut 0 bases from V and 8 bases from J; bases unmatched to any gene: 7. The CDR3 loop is CASSQEGTGSGGYTF. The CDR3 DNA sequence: TGTGCCAGCAGCCAAGAAGGGACAGGGAGTGGCGGCTACACCTTC.

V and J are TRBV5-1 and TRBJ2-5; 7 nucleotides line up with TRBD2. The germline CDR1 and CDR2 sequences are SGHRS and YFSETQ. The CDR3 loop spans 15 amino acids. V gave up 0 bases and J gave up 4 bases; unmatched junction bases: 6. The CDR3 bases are TGCGCCAGCAGCTTGGTTGGACTAGACTCAGAGACCCAGTACTTC. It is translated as CASSLVGLDSETQYF.

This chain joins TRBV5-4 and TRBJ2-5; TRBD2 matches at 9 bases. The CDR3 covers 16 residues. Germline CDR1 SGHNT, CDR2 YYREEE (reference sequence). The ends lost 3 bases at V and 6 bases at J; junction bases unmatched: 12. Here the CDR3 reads CASSSPDAGGTKTQYF. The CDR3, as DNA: TGTGCCAGCAGCTCTCCTGACGCGGGAGGGACAAAGACCCAGTACTTC.

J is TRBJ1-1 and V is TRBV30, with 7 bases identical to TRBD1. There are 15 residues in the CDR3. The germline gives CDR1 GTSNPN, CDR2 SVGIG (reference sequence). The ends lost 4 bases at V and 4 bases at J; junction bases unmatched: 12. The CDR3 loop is CAWTKVPTGTTEAFF. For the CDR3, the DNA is TGTGCCTGGACAAAAGTTCCGACAGGGACCACTGAAGCTTTCTTT.

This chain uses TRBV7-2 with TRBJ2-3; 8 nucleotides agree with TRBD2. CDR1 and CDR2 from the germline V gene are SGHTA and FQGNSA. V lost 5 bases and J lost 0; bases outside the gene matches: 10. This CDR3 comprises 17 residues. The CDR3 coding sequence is TGTGCCAGCAGCCCTATTCTAGCGGGTGTTAGCACAGATACGCAGTATTTT. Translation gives CASSPILAGVSTDTQYF.

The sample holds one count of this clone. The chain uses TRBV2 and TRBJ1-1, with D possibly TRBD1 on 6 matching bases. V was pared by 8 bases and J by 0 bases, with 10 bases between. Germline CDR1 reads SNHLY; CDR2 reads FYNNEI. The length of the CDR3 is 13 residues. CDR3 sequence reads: CASLQGMNTEAFF. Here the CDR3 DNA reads TGTGCCAGCCTACAGGGTATGAACACTGAAGCTTTCTTT.

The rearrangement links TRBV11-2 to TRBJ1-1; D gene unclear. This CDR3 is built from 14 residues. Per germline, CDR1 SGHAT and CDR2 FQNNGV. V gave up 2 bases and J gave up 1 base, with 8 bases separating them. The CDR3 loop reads CASSLSGRNTEAFF. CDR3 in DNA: TGTGCCAGCAGCTTATCCGGCCGGAACACTGAAGCTTTCTTT. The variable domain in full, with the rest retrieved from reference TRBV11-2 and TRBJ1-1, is EAGVAQSPRYKIIEKRQSVAFWCNPISGHATLYWYQQILGQGPKLLIQFQNNGVVDDSQLPKDRFSAERLKGVDSTLKIQPAKLEDSAVYLCASSLSGRNTEAFFGQGTRLTVV.

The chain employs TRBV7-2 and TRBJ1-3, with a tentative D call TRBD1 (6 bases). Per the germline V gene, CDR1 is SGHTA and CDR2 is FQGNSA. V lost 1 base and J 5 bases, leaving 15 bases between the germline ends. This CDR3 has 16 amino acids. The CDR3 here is CASSLGAGGLRNTIYF. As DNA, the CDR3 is TGTGCCAGCAGCTTAGGAGCGGGGGGCCTTCGAAACACCATATATTTT.

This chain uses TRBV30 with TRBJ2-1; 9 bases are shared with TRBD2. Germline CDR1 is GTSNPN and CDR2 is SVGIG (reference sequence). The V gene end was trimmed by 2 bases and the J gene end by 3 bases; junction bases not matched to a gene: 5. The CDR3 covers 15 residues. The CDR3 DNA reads TGTGCCTGGAGTTCCGGGACTAGCAACTACAATGAGCAGTTCTTC. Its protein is CAWSSGTSNYNEQFF.

CDR3 sequence: CASGDRGRNTGELFF. The CDR3, as DNA: TGTGCCAGTGGAGACAGGGGGCGGAACACCGGGGAGCTGTTTTTT. The chain is built from TRBV7-3 and TRBJ2-2, with 10 bases lining up with TRBD1. This CDR3 region has 15 residues. Germline-derived CDR1 and CDR2 are SGHTA and FQGTGA. J gave up 1 base and V 9 bases, and 5 bases lay outside the gene matches.

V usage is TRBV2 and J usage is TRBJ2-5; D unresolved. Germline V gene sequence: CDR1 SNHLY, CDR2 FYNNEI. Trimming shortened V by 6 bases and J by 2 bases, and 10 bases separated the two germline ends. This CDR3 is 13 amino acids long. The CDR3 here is CASSPSRQETQYF. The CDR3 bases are TGTGCCAGCAGCCCTTCTAGGCAAGAGACCCAGTACTTC.

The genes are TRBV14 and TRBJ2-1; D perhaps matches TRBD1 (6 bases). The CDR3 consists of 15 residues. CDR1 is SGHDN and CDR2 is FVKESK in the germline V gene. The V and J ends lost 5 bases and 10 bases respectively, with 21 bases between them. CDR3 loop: CASSSTGFGVGEQFF. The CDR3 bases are TGTGCCAGCAGCAGTACAGGGTTCGGGGTCGGGGAGCAGTTCTTC.

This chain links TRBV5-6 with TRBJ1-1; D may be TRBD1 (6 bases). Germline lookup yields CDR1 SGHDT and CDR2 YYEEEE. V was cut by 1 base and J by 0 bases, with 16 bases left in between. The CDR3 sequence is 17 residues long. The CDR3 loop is CASSLTGFYPMNTEAFF. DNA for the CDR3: TGTGCCAGCAGCTTGACAGGGTTCTACCCTATGAACACTGAAGCTTTCTTT.